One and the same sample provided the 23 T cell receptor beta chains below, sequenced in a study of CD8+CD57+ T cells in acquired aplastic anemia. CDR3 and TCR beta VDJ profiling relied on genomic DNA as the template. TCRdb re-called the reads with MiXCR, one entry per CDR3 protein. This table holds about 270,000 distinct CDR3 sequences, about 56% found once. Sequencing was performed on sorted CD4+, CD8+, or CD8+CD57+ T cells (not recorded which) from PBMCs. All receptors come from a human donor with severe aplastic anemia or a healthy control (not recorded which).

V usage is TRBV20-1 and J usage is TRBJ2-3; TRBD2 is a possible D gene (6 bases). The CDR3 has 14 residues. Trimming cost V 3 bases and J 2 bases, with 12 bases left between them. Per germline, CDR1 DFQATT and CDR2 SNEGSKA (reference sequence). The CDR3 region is CSARGPDYTDTQYF. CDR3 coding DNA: TGCAGTGCTAGGGGGCCGGACTACACAGATACGCAGTATTTT.

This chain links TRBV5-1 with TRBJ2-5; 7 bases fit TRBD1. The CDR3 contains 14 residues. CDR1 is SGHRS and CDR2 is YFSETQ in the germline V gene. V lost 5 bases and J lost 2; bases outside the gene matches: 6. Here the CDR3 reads CASRPGTAQETQYF. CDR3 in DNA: TGCGCCAGCAGGCCCGGGACAGCTCAAGAGACCCAGTACTTC.

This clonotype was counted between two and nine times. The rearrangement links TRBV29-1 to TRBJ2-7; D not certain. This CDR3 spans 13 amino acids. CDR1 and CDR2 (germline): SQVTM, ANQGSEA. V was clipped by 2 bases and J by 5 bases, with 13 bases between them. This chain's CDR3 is CSVESGPVHEQYF. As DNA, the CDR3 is TGCAGCGTTGAATCCGGACCAGTCCACGAGCAGTACTTC.

CDR3 residues: CSVGRTGLNWGSNEQFF. In nucleotides, the CDR3 is TGCAGCGTTGGCCGGACAGGGTTGAACTGGGGCTCCAATGAGCAGTTCTTC. This chain links TRBV29-1 with TRBJ2-1; 8 bases are shared with TRBD1. This CDR3 comprises 17 residues. Germline V gives CDR1 SQVTM, CDR2 ANQGSEA. Losses at the gene ends were 4 bases for V and 6 bases for J; bases not matched to a gene: 17.

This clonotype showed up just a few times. CDR3 sequence reads: CASSPRVYGYTF. In DNA, the CDR3 is TGTGCCAGCAGCCCTAGGGTCTATGGCTACACCTTC. The J gene is TRBJ1-2, the V gene TRBV5-6; D unresolved. CDR1 and CDR2 from the germline V gene are SGHDT and YYEEEE. CDR3 length: 12 residues. V was pared by 4 bases and J by 4 bases, with 8 bases between.

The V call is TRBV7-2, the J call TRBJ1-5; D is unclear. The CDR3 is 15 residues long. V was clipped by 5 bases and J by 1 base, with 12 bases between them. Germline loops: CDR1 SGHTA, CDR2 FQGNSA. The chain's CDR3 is CASSPEVASNQPQHF. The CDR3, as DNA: TGTGCCAGCAGCCCGGAGGTAGCGAGCAATCAGCCCCAGCATTTT.

The DNA for the CDR3 is TGTGCCAGCAGCCTGGCCGGGAGCGTTAATGAGCAGTTCTTC. Translating it yields CASSLAGSVNEQFF. This chain links TRBV7-9 with TRBJ2-1; tentative D call: TRBD2 (6 bases). V dropped 5 bases and J dropped 7 bases, with 15 bases sitting between them. This CDR3 is built from 14 residues. Germline V gene data show CDR1 as SEHNR and CDR2 as FQNEAQ (reference sequence).

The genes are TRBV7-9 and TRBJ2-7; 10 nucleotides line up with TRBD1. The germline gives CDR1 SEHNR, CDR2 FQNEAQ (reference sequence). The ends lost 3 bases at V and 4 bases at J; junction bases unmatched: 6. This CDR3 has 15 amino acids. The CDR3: CASSFWGQGSYEQYF. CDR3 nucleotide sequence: TGTGCCAGCAGCTTTTGGGGACAGGGGAGTTACGAGCAGTACTTC.

CDR3 loop: CASRRQGGYGYTF. DNA for the CDR3: TGTGCCAGTAGGCGACAGGGCGGCTATGGCTACACCTTC. The chain couples TRBV19 to TRBJ1-2, with 7 bases matching TRBD1. CDR3 length: 13 residues. With 6 bases clipped from V and 4 bases from J, the junction kept 5 bases outside the gene matches. Germline V gene sequence: CDR1 LNHDA, CDR2 SQIVND (reference sequence).

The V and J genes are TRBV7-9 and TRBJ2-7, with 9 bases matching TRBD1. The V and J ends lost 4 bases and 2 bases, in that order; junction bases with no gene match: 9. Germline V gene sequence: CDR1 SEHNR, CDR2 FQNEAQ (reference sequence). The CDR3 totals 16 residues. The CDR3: CASSSLQGALAYEQYF. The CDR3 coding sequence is TGTGCCAGCAGCTCATTACAGGGGGCTTTAGCCTACGAGCAGTACTTC.

CDR3: CAITEGMNTEAFF. The CDR3 bases are TGTGCCATCACAGAGGGAATGAACACTGAAGCTTTCTTT. V and J are TRBV10-3 and TRBJ1-1, with unresolved D. Germline V gives CDR1 ENHRY, CDR2 SYGVKD. The V gene lost 7 bases and the J gene lost 0 bases, with 9 bases spanning the gap. CDR3 length equals 13 residues.

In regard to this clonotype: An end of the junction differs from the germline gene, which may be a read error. The DNA of the CDR3 is TGTGCCATCCGTGAGACCTACGAGCAGTACTTC. Its translation: CAIRETYEQYF. The J gene is TRBJ2-7, the V gene TRBV10-3; D uncertain. The CDR3 runs 11 residues. Germline lookup yields CDR1 ENHRY and CDR2 SYGVKD.

The CDR3 loop reads CASSGGPQGRVGYTF. CDR3 sequence (DNA): TGTGCCAGCAGCGGCGGGCCACAGGGGCGAGTTGGCTACACCTTC. V is TRBV9 and J is TRBJ1-2, with 7 bases aligning to TRBD1. V shed 3 bases and J 7 bases; nucleotides not matched to a gene: 12. This CDR3 region has 15 residues. Germline values: CDR1 SGDLS, CDR2 YYNGEE.

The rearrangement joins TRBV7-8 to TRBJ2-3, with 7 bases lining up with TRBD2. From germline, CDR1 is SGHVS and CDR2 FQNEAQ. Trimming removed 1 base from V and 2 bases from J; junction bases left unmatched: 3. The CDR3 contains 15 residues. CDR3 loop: CASSLGGGFTDTQYF. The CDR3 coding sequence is TGTGCCAGCAGCTTAGGGGGGGGGTTCACAGATACGCAGTATTTT. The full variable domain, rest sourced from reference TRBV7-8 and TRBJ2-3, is GAGVSQSPRYKVAKRGQDVALRCDPISGHVSLFWYQQALGQGPEFLTYFQNEAQLDKSGLPSDRFFAERPEGSVSTLKIQRTQQEDSAVYLCASSLGGGFTDTQYFGPGTRLTVL.

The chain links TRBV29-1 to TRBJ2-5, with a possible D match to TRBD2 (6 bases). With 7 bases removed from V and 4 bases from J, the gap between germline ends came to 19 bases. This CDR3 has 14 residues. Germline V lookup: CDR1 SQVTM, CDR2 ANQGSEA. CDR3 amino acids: CSAGIRGIGETQYF. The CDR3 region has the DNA TGCAGCGCGGGCATCCGGGGGATAGGAGAGACCCAGTACTTC.

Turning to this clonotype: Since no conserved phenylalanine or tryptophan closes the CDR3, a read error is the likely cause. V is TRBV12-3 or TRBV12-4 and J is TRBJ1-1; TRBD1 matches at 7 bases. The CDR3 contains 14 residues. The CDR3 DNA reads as TGTGCCAGCAGCCCGGACAGGCTGAAGACTGAAGCTTTCCTT. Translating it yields CASSPDRLKTEAFL.

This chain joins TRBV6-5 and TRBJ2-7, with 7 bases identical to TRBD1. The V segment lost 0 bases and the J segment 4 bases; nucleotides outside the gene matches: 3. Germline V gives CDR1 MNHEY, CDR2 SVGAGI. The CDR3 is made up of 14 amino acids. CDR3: CASSYSRGPYEQYF. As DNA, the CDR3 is TGTGCCAGCAGTTACTCAAGGGGGCCATACGAGCAGTACTTC.

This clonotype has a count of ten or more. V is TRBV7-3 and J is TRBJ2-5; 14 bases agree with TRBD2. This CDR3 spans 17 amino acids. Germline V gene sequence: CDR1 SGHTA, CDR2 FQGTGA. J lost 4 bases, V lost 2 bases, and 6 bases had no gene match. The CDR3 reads CASSLVGTSGGGETQYF. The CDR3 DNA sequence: TGTGCCAGCAGCTTAGTCGGGACTAGCGGGGGTGGAGAGACCCAGTACTTC.

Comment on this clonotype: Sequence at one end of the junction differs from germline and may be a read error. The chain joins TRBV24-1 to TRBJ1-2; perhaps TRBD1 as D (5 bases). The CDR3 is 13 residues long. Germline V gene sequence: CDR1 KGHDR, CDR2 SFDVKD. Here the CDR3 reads CATSDFDSYGYTF. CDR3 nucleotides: TGTGCCACCAGTGACTTTGACAGTTATGGCTACACCTTT.

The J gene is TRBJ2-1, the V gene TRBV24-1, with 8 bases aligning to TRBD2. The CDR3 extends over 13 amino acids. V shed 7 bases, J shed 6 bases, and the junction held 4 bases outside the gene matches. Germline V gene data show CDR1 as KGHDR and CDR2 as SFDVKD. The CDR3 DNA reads TGTGCCACCAGGACTAGCGAATTCAATGAGCAGTTCTTC. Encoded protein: CATRTSEFNEQFF.

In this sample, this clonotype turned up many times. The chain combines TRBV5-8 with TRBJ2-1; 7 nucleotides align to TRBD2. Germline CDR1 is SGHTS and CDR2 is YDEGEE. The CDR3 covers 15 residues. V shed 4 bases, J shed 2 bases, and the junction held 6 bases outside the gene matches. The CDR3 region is CASSNGLVPYNEQFF. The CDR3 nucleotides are TGTGCCAGCAGCAACGGACTAGTCCCCTACAATGAGCAGTTCTTC.

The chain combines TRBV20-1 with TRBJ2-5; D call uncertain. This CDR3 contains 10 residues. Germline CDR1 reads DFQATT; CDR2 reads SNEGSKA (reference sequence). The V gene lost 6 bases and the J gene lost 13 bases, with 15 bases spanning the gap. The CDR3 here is CSARSGASYF. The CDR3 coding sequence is TGCAGTGCCAGGAGTGGAGCCTCGTACTTC.

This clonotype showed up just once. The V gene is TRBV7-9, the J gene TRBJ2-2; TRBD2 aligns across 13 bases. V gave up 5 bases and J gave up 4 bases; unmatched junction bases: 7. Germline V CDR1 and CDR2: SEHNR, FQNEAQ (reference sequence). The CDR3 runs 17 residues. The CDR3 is CASSGTSGGASTGELFF. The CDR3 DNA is TGTGCCAGCAGCGGAACTAGCGGGGGGGCTAGCACCGGGGAGCTGTTTTTT.